This TCR beta chain emerged from a study of blood T cells in healthy people across ages. No fewer than 6 micrograms of total RNA were isolated from every sample. As to this clonotype: The antigen is undetermined.

The V gene's germline CDR1 is LGHNA and CDR2 YNFKEQ. V lost 4 bases, J lost 8 bases, and 15 bases lay in between. This CDR3 region has 15 residues. Regarding the study as a whole: As age increased, TCR beta diversity per million T cells fell in a roughly linear fashion.

Through a sample-barcoded 5' primer and a J-beta primer mix, a second PCR was run for roughly 6 to 11 cycles. TCRdb independently ran MiXCR on the 5' RACE reads; one entry per CDR3 protein. The repertoire holds hundreds of thousands of distinct CDR3 sequences, with 58% as singletons. This TCR was sampled from a man aged 30 to 39 in good health. The sample consisted of blood. The chain carries TRBV4-2 and TRBJ1-6; D is ambiguous. The DNA for the CDR3 is TGTGCCAGCAGCCCGATTGCAGTAGTTGATTCACCCCTCCACTTT. The encoded protein is CASSPIAVVDSPLHF.